The rows below give T cell receptor beta chains drawn from one sample of a study of CD8+CD57+ T cells in acquired aplastic anemia. TCRdb reprocessed the reads with MiXCR, giving one entry per CDR3 protein. In the table there are around 430,000 distinct CDR3 sequences, about a third of which are singletons. Specimen: sorted CD4+, CD8+, or CD8+CD57+ T cells (not recorded which) from PBMCs. The receptors come from a human donor with aplastic anemia. CDR3s include the opening cysteine and the closing phenylalanine or tryptophan. A D gene is named only where the DNA matches it firmly. Only some rows state a clone size, as once, few, many or a class for expanded clones.

d_call clone_size j_call v_call cdr3_aa cdr3_nt
TRBD1 many TRBJ2-7 TRBV20-1 CSAVGQGLVNEQYF TGCAGTGCTGTGGGACAGGGATTGGTTAACGAGCAGTACTTC
- many TRBJ2-7 TRBV7-2 CASSLAGLPYYEQYF TGTGCCAGCAGCTTAGCTGGGCTACCGTACTACGAGCAGTACTTC
- - TRBJ2-1 TRBV20-1 CSASRSGQYNEQFF TGCAGTGCTAGTCGGTCAGGACAATACAATGAGCAGTTCTTC
- many TRBJ1-3 TRBV7-9 CASSFGRDSGNTIYF TGTGCCAGCAGCTTTGGCAGGGACTCTGGAAACACCATATATTTT
- many TRBJ1-6 TRBV24-1 CATSGPSWDSPLHF TGTGCCACCAGTGGCCCCTCTTGGGATTCACCCCTCCACTTT
- many TRBJ1-1 TRBV19 CASSIKRGEAFF TGTGCCAGTAGTATAAAGAGGGGAGAAGCTTTCTTT
- - TRBJ1-4 TRBV5-1 CASSLAMGASEKLFF TGCGCCAGCAGCTTGGCCATGGGGGCGAGTGAAAAACTGTTTTTT
- - TRBJ2-1 TRBV29-1 CSVEEGPSFSGNEQFF TGCAGCGTTGAAGAAGGCCCTAGCTTTTCCGGTAATGAGCAGTTCTTC
- - TRBJ1-6 TRBV6-4 CASSLRQAVGSLHF TGTGCCAGCAGCCTTAGACAGGCCGTGGGATCCCTCCACTTT
- - TRBJ2-1 TRBV3-1 CASSPRGDTRTNEQFF TGTGCCAGCAGCCCCCGGGGGGACACCAGAACCAATGAGCAGTTCTTC
TRBD2 - TRBJ2-5 TRBV7-2 CASSLESGRGETQYF TGTGCCAGCAGCTTAGAAAGCGGGAGGGGAGAGACCCAGTACTTC
TRBD2 few TRBJ2-3 TRBV10-1 CASSSDRDGLAGRGTQYF TGCGCCAGCAGTTCCGATCGGGATGGACTAGCGGGCAGGGGTACGCAGTATTTT
- - TRBJ1-1 TRBV19 CASIPGVEAFF TGTGCCAGTATTCCGGGAGTGGAAGCTTTCTTT
- once TRBJ2-2 TRBV27 CASSLFRPNTGELFF TGTGCCAGCAGTTTGTTTCGCCCTAACACCGGGGAGCTGTTTTTT
- many TRBJ1-5 TRBV19 CASSLQDGNQPQHF TGTGCCAGTAGTTTACAGGATGGCAATCAGCCCCAGCATTTT
TRBD1 - TRBJ2-7 TRBV7-3 CASSPTGGFSNEQYF TGTGCCAGCAGCCCCACAGGGGGCTTCTCCAACGAGCAGTACTTC
- many TRBJ1-5 TRBV3-1 CASSQRRQNASNQPQHF TGTGCCAGCAGCCAACGCCGACAGAACGCCAGCAATCAGCCCCAGCATTTT
- - TRBJ2-5 TRBV24-1 CATSDPGALGETQYF TGTGCCACCAGTGACCCAGGCGCCCTGGGTGAGACCCAGTACTTC
TRBD1 - TRBJ2-5 TRBV5-5 CASSLGPGTGGTETQYF TGTGCCAGCAGCTTGGGCCCCGGGACAGGGGGTACTGAGACCCAGTACTTC
TRBD2 many TRBJ2-5 TRBV20-1 CSARDPGGPGETQYF TGCAGTGCTAGAGATCCGGGAGGGCCCGGGGAGACCCAGTACTTC
TRBD1 many TRBJ1-3 TRBV19 CASSLITGGAYGNTIYF TGTGCCAGTAGCCTTATTACAGGGGGCGCTTATGGAAACACCATATATTTT
- few TRBJ2-5 TRBV10-1 CASSEGGTRRQETQYF TGCGCCAGCAGTGAAGGGGGGACACGTAGACAAGAGACCCAGTACTTC
- many TRBJ1-1 TRBV19 CASTRTVNTEAFF TGTGCCAGTACCAGGACAGTCAACACTGAAGCTTTCTTT
- few TRBJ2-2 TRBV20-1 CSARDVTGELFF TGCAGTGCTAGAGATGTAACCGGGGAGCTGTTTTTT
- - TRBJ2-7 TRBV6-2/TRBV6-3 CASTSSLGGGYEQYF TGTGCCAGCACTTCATCTCTAGGAGGAGGCTACGAGCAGTACTTC
- - TRBJ1-3 TRBV20-1 CSARRTGSHSGNTIYF TGCAGTGCTAGACGAACCGGGTCGCACTCTGGAAACACCATATATTTT
- - TRBJ2-5 TRBV2 CATHGWEETQYF TGTGCCACCCATGGGTGGGAAGAGACCCAGTACTTC
TRBD2 few TRBJ2-1 TRBV6-2/TRBV6-3 CASSYSRASGGEQEQFF TGTGCCAGCAGTTACTCGAGGGCTAGCGGGGGCGAACAAGAGCAGTTCTTC
TRBD1 few TRBJ2-2 TRBV10-2 CASSEPGGTGELFF TGCGCCAGCAGTGAACCAGGGGGAACCGGGGAGCTGTTTTTT
- many TRBJ1-1 TRBV2 CASSVTVTNTEAFF TGTGCCAGCAGTGTAACAGTAACGAACACTGAAGCTTTCTTT
- - TRBJ2-5 TRBV7-8 CASSSSQYF TGTGCCAGCAGCTCGAGCCAGTACTTC
TRBD1 few TRBJ1-1 TRBV7-3 CASSVDRGRTEAFF TGTGCCAGCAGCGTAGACAGGGGGCGAACTGAAGCTTTCTTT
- - TRBJ2-7 TRBV5-1 CASRLGDYLGEQYF TGCGCCAGTCGTTTGGGGGATTATTTAGGTGAGCAGTACTTC
- - TRBJ2-2 TRBV20-1 CSARDPGVENTGELFF TGCAGTGCTAGAGACCCAGGGGTGGAAAACACCGGGGAGCTGTTTTTT
- few TRBJ1-2 TRBV6-5 CASSYTAGPAGQGYTF TGTGCCAGCAGTTACACAGCCGGTCCTGCCGGGCAGGGCTACACCTTC
- - TRBJ1-2 TRBV2 CASNKMEDGYTF TGTGCCAGCAACAAGATGGAGGATGGCTACACCTTC
- - TRBJ2-7 TRBV5-1 CASTDLFRSGGTHEQYF TGCGCCAGCACCGACCTCTTTAGGAGCGGAGGGACCCACGAGCAGTACTTC
TRBD2 few TRBJ2-7 TRBV6-1 CASAQRGKYEQYF TGTGCCAGCGCTCAGCGGGGAAAATACGAGCAGTACTTC
- - TRBJ2-1 TRBV10-1 CASSVRRGGNEQFF TGCGCCAGCAGTGTCCGGCGGGGTGGGAATGAGCAGTTCTTC
- few TRBJ1-6 TRBV7-2 CASSLIPYQNSPLHF TGTGCCAGCAGCTTAATCCCGTACCAGAATTCACCCCTCCACTTT
- - TRBJ1-4 TRBV6-1 CASSEWAEKLFF TGTGCCAGCAGTGAATGGGCTGAAAAACTGTTTTTT